The source of this TCR beta chain is a study of blood T cell repertoires in COVID-19. Study details: The samples span acute and convalescent COVID-19 from the United States, Italy and Spain. Sources were T cells, B-cell-depleted T cells, or PBMCs; the material itself was cDNA or gDNA.

After removal of 3 bases from V and 5 bases from J, the junction contained 7 bases not matched to a gene. The CDR3 is made up of 16 amino acids. Germline CDR1 and CDR2: MNHNS and SASEGT. Original methodology: Estimation of nucleated cell counts was performed using reference gene primer amplification. Sequenced by immunoSEQ multiplex PCR; TCRdb stores in-frame clones only, minus some. The DNA gave D and trimming, while V, J and clone size come from that table. The sample holds 140,000 or so clones, 80% seen once. V and J are TRBV6-1 and TRBJ2-1; 10 nucleotides agree with TRBD2. The receptor's source is a woman in her forties or fifties with acute or convalescent COVID-19. The sequenced sample consisted of peripheral blood. CDR3 in DNA: TGTGCCAGCAGTGAGATATCCAGCGGGGGGGACAATGAGCAGTTCTTC. This codes for CASSEISSGGDNEQFF.